This entry features one TCR beta chain sequence. cDNA reverse transcribed from extracted RNA served as the sequencing template. Generated by immunoSEQ multiplex PCR, the TCRdb table keeps only in-frame clones and is missing some. The sample contains about 140,000 clones, about 47% of which appear only once. The data stem from a study of CD8+ T cells in alopecia areata. In the study overall: Those patients who were treated received oral tofacitinib, which was given at 5 to 10 mg twice daily for moderate-to-severe alopecia areata. Tofacitinib exposure lasted 6 to 18 months, followed by 6 months off drug.

The CDR3 is 13 amino acids. CDR1 is SQVTM and CDR2 is ANQGSEA in the germline V gene. Trimming stripped 4 bases from V and 5 bases from J, with 11 bases between. The sequencing here drew on CD4+ T cells sorted from blood, taken at week 0. The V and J genes are TRBV29-1 and TRBJ2-2; D ambiguous. This receptor was identified in a human donor with alopecia areata. The CDR3 coding sequence is TGCAGCGTTGTTACAAGTTTGACCGGGGAGCTGTTTTTT. Its protein is CSVVTSLTGELFF.